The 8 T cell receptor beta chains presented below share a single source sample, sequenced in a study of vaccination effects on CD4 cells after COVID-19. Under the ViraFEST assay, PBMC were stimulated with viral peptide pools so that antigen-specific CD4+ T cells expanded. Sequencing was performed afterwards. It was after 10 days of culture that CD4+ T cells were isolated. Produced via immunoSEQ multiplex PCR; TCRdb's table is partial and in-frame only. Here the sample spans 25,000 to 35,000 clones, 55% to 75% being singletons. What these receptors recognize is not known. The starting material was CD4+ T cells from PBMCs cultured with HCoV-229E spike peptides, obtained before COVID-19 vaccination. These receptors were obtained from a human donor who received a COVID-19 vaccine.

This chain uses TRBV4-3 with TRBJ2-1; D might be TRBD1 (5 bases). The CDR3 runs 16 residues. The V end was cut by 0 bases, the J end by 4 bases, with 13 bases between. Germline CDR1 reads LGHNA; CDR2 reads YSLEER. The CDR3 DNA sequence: TGCGCCAGCAGCCAAGATTGGCAGGGAAGGTACAATGAGCAGTTCTTC. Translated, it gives CASSQDWQGRYNEQFF.

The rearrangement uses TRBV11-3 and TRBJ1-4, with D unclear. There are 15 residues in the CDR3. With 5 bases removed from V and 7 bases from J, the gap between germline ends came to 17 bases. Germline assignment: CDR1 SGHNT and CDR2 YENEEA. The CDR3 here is CASSPRRPYGEKLFF. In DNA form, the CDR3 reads TGTGCCAGCAGCCCAAGACGGCCCTACGGTGAAAAACTGTTTTTT.

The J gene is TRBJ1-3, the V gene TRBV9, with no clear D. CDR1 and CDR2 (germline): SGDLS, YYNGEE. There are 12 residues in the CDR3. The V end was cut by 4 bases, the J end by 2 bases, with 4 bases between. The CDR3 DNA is TGTGCCAGCAGCAGGGCTGGAAACACCATATATTTT. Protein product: CASSRAGNTIYF.

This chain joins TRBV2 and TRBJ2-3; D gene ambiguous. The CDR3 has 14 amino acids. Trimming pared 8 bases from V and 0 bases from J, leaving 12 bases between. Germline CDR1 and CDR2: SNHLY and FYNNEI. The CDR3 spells CASVPRGSTDTQYF. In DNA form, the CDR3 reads TGTGCCAGCGTACCCCGTGGTAGCACAGATACGCAGTATTTT.

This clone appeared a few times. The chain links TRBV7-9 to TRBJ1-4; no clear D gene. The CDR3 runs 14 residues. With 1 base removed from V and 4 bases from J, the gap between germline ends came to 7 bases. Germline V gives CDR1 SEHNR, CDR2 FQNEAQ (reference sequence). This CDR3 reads CASSLGQLNEKLFF. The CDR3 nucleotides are TGTGCCAGCAGCTTAGGGCAGCTTAATGAAAAACTGTTTTTT.

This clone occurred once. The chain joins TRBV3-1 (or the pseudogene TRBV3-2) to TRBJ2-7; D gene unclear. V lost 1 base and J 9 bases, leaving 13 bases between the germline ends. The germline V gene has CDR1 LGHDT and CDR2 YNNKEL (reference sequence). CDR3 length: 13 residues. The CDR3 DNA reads TGTGCCAGCAGCCAAGCTCGTCGTCAGACGCAGTACTTC. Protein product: CASSQARRQTQYF.

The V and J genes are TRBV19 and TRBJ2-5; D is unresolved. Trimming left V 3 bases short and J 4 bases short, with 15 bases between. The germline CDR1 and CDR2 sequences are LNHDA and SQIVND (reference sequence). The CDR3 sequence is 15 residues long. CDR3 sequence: CASSMRAHLGETQYF. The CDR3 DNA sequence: TGTGCCAGTAGTATGAGAGCCCACTTGGGAGAGACCCAGTACTTC. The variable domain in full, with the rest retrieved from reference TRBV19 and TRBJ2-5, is DGGITQSPKYLFRKEGQNVTLSCEQNLNHDAMYWYRQDPGQGLRLIYYSQIVNDFQKGDIAEGYSVSREKKESFPLTVTSAQKNPTAFYLCASSMRAHLGETQYFGPGTRLLVL.

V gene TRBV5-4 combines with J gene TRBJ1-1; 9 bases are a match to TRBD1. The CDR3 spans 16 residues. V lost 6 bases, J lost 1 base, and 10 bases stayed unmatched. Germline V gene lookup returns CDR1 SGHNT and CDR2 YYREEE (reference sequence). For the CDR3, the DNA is TGTGCCAGCACCAGACCGGGACAGGGAAGGAACACTGAAGCTTTCTTT. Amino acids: CASTRPGQGRNTEAFF.